This T cell receptor (beta chain) was obtained from a study of blood T cell repertoires in COVID-19. Study-wide context: The study drew acute and convalescent COVID-19 samples from the United States, Italy and Spain. From T cells, B-cell-depleted T cells, or PBMCs came the material, which was cDNA or gDNA.

Germline assignment: CDR1 MNHEY and CDR2 SVGAGI. V lost 2 bases and J lost 3; bases outside the gene matches: 3. CDR3 length: 15 residues. In the study's own analysis: Nucleated cell number was recorded as an estimate derived from reference gene primer amplification. Data came from immunoSEQ multiplex PCR; TCRdb stores just in-frame clones and leaves some out. V, J and clone size reflect that table, while D and trimming were determined from the DNA. The table has 150,000 to 200,000 clones, roughly 90% seen once; the top ten hold 4.8%. Enrollment of patients from Seattle took place during active infection, with longitudinal follow-up.

Sequencing input: peripheral blood. J is TRBJ1-2 and V is TRBV6-5; the match to TRBD1 covers 10 bases. The receptor's source is a man aged 30 to 45 with COVID-19, enrolled during active disease. Here the CDR3 DNA reads TGTGCCAGCAGTTACAGGGACAGGGGACACTATGGCTACACCTTC. Its translation: CASSYRDRGHYGYTF.